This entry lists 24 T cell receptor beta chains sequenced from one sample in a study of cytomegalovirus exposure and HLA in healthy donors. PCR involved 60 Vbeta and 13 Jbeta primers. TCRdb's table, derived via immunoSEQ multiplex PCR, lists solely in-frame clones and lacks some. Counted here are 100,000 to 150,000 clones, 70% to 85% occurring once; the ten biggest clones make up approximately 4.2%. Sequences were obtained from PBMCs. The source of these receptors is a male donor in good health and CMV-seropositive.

CDR3 sequence (DNA): TGTGCCAGCAGTTTACCCCTAGCGACCACCGGGGAGCTGTTTTTT. Translation gives CASSLPLATTGELFF. This chain links TRBV28 with TRBJ2-2, with D maybe TRBD2 (6 bases). V lost 2 bases and J 4 bases, leaving 11 bases between the germline ends. Germline V gene lookup returns CDR1 MDHEN and CDR2 SYDVKM. The CDR3 covers 15 residues.

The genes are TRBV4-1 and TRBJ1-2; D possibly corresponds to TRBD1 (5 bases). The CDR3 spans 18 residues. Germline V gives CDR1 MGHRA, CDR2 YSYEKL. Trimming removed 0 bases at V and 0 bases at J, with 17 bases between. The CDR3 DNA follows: TGCGCCAGCAGCCAAGATCTGATTCTGTCAGGGTCTAACTATGGCTACACCTTC. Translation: CASSQDLILSGSNYGYTF.

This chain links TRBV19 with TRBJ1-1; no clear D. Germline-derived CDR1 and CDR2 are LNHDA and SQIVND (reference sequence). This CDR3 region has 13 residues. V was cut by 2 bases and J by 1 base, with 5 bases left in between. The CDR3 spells CASSIKRNTEAFF. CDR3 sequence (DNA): TGTGCCAGTAGTATAAAGCGGAACACTGAAGCTTTCTTT.

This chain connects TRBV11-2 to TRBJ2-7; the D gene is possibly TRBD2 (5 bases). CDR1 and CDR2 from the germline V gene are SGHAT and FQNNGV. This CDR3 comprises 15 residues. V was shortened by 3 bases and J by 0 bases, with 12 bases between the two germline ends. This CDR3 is CASSLQWSGSYEQYF. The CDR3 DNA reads TGTGCCAGCAGCTTGCAGTGGAGCGGCTCCTACGAGCAGTACTTC.

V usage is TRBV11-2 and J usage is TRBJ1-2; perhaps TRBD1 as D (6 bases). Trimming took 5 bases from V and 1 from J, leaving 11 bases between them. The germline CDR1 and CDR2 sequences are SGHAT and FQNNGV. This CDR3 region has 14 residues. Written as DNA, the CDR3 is TGTGCCAGCAGCCCGAGGGGGTTTAACTATGGCTACACCTTC. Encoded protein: CASSPRGFNYGYTF. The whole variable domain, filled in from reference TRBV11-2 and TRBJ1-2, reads EAGVAQSPRYKIIEKRQSVAFWCNPISGHATLYWYQQILGQGPKLLIQFQNNGVVDDSQLPKDRFSAERLKGVDSTLKIQPAKLEDSAVYLCASSPRGFNYGYTFGSGTRLTVV.

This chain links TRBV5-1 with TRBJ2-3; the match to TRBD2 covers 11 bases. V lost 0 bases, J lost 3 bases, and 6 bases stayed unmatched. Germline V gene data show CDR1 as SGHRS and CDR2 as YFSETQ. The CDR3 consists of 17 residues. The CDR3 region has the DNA TGCGCCAGCAGCTTGGCCGGGCTAGCGGGGGGAACAGATACGCAGTATTTT. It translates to CASSLAGLAGGTDTQYF.

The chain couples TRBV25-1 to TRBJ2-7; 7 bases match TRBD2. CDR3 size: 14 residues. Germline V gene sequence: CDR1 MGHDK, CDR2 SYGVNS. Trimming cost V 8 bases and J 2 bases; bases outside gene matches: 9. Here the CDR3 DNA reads TGTGCCAGCGAATCTGCGGGAGCCCCCTACGAGCAGTACTTC. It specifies CASESAGAPYEQYF.

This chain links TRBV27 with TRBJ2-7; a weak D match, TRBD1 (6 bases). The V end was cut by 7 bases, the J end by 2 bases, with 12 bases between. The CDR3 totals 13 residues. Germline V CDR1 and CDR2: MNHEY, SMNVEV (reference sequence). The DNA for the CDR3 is TGTGCCAGCATCCGACAGGCCCCCTACGAGCAGTACTTC. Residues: CASIRQAPYEQYF.

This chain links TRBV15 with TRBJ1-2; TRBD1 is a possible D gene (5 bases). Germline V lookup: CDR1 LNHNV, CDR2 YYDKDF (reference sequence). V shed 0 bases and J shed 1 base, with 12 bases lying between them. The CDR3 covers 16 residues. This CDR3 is CATSRDSAGNNYGYTF. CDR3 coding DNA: TGTGCCACCAGCAGAGATTCGGCAGGGAATAACTATGGCTACACCTTC.

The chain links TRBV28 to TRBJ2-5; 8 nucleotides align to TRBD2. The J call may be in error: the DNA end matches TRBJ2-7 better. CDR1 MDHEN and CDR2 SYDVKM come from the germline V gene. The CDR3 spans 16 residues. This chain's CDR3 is CASTESSAGAGYEQYF. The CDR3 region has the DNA TGTGCCAGCACCGAATCGTCAGCGGGAGCCGGCTACGAGCAGTACTTC.

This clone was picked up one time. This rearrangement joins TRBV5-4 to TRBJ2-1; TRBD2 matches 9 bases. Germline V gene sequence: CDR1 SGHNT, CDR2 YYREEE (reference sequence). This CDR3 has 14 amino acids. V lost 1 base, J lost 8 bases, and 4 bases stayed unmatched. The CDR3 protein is CASSLQLAGDEQFF. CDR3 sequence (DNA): TGTGCCAGCAGCTTGCAACTAGCGGGCGATGAGCAGTTCTTC.

CDR3: CASSSETGGYEQYF. The CDR3, as DNA: TGTGCCAGCAGTTCGGAGACAGGGGGCTACGAGCAGTACTTC. This chain joins TRBV6-6 and TRBJ2-7; the match to TRBD1 covers 9 bases. V shed 4 bases and J 3 bases; nucleotides not matched to a gene: 4. Germline V gene data show CDR1 as MNHNY and CDR2 as SVGAGI (reference sequence). CDR3 size: 14 residues.

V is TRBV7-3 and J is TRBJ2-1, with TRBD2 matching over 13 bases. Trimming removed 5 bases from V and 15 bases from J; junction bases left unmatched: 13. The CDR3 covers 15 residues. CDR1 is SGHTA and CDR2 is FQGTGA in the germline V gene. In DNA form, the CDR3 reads TGTGCCAGCAGCCAAGGACTAGCGGGAGCTTCCCGGCTGTTCTTC. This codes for CASSQGLAGASRLFF.

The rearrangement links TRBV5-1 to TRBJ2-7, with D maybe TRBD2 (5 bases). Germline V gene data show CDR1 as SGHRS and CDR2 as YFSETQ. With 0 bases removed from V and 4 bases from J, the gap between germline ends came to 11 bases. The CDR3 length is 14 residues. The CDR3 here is CASSLDPTSYEQYF. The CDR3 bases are TGCGCCAGCAGCTTGGACCCCACTAGTTACGAGCAGTACTTC. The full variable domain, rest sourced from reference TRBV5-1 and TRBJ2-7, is KAGVTQTPRYLIKTRGQQVTLSCSPISGHRSVSWYQQTPGQGLQFLFEYFSETQRNKGNFPGRFSGRQFSNSRSEMNVSTLELGDSALYLCASSLDPTSYEQYFGPGTRLTVT.

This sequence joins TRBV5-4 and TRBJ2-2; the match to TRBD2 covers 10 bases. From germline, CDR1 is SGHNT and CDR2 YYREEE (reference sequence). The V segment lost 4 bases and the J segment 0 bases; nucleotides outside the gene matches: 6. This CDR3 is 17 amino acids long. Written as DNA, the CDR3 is TGTGCCAGCAGCATACGAACTAGCGGGGCGAACACCGGGGAGCTGTTTTTT. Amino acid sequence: CASSIRTSGANTGELFF.

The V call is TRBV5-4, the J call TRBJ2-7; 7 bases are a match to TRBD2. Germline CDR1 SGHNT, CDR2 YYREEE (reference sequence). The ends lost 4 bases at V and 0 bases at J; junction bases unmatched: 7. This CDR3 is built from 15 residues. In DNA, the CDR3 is TGTGCCAGCAGCGGCGGGGGTACTACCTCCTACGAGCAGTACTTC. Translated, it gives CASSGGGTTSYEQYF.

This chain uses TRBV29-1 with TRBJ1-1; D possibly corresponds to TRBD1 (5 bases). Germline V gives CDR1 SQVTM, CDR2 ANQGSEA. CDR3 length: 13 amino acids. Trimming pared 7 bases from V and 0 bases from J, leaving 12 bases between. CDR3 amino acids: CSAGRGMNTEAFF. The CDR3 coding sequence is TGCAGCGCCGGCCGGGGGATGAACACTGAAGCTTTCTTT. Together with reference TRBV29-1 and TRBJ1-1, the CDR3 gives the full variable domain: SAVISQKPSRDICQRGTSLTIQCQVDSQVTMMFWYRQQPGQSLTLIATANQGSEATYESGFVIDKFPISRPNLTFSTLTVSNMSPEDSSIYLCSAGRGMNTEAFFGQGTRLTVV.

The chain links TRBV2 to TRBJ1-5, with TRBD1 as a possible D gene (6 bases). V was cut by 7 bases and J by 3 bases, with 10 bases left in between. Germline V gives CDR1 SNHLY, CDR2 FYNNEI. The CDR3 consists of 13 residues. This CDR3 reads CASTNRANQPQHF. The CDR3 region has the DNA TGTGCCAGCACAAACAGGGCCAATCAGCCCCAGCATTTT. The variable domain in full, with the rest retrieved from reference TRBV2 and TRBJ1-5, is EPEVTQTPSHQVTQMGQEVILRCVPISNHLYFYWYRQILGQKVEFLVSFYNNEISEKSEIFDDQFSVERPDGSNFTLKIRSTKLEDSAMYFCASTNRANQPQHFGDGTRLSIL.

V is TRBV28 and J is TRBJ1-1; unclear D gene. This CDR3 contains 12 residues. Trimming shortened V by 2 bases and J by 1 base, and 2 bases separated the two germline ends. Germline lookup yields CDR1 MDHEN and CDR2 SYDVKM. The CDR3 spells CASSLQNTEAFF. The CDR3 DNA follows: TGTGCCAGCAGTTTACAGAACACTGAAGCTTTCTTT.

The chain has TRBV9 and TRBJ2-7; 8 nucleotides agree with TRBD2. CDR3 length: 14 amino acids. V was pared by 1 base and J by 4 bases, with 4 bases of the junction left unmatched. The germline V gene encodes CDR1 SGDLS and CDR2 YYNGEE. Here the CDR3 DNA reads TGTGCCAGCAGCGTAAGCGGGAGCTTATACGAGCAGTACTTC. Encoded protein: CASSVSGSLYEQYF.

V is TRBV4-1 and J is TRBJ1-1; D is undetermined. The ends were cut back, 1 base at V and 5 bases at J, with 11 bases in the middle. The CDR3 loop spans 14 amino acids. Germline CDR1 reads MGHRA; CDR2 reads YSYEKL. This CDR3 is CASSQGRGVTEAFF. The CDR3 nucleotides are TGCGCCAGCAGCCAAGGGCGAGGAGTTACTGAAGCTTTCTTT.

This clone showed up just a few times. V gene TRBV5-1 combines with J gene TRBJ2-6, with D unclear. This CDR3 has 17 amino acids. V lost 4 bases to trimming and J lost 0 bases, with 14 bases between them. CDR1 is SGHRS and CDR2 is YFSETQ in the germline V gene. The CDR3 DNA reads TGCGCCAGCAGCCCGGAGCAAGTTAGCTCTGGGGCCAACGTCCTGACTTTC. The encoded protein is CASSPEQVSSGANVLTF.

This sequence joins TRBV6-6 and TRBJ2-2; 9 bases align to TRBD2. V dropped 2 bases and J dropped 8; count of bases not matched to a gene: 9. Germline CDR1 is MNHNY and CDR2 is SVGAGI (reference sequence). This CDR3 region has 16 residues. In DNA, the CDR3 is TGTGCCAGCAGTTACCCCAGCGGGAGGAATTCTGGGGAGCTGTTTTTT. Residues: CASSYPSGRNSGELFF.

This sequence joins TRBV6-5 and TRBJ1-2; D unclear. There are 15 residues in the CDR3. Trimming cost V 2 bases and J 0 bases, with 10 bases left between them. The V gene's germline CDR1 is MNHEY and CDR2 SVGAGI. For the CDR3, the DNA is TGTGCCAGCAGTTACGTCCACAGCTCTAACTATGGCTACACCTTC. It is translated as CASSYVHSSNYGYTF.